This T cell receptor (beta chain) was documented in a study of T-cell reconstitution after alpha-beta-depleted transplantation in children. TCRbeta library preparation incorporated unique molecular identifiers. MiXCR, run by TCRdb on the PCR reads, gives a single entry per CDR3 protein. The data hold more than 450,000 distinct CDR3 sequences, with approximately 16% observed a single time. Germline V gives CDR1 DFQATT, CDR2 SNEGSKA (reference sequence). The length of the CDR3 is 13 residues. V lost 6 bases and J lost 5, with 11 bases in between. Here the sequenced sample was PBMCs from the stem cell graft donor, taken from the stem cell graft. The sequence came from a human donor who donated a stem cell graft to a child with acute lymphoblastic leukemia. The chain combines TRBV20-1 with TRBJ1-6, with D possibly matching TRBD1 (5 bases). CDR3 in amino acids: CSARQNNNSPLHF. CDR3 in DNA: TGCAGTGCCCGACAGAATAATAATTCACCCCTCCACTTT.